This TCR beta chain came from a study of OX40 agonist ivuxolimab in advanced cancers. This clone came up once. Assay used: immunoSEQ multiplex PCR; TCRdb lists only in-frame clones, some missing. The sample holds more than 90,000 clones; about 86% are singletons and the top ten take more than 1.2%. Trimming took off 2 bases at V and 6 bases at J, with 14 bases between the two ends. The CDR3 is made up of 15 amino acids. Germline CDR1 MDHEN, CDR2 SYDVKM. Sequencing used CD4+ or CD8+ T cells sorted from blood, obtained in a trial of the OX40 agonist ivuxolimab. V is TRBV28 and J is TRBJ2-1; tentative D call: TRBD2 (5 bases). This TCR derives from an adult with an advanced solid tumor such as melanoma, head and neck, liver or kidney cancer. This CDR3 reads CASSLRAFRGNEQFF. The CDR3 DNA is TGTGCCAGCAGTTTAAGGGCTTTCCGGGGCAATGAGCAGTTCTTC.